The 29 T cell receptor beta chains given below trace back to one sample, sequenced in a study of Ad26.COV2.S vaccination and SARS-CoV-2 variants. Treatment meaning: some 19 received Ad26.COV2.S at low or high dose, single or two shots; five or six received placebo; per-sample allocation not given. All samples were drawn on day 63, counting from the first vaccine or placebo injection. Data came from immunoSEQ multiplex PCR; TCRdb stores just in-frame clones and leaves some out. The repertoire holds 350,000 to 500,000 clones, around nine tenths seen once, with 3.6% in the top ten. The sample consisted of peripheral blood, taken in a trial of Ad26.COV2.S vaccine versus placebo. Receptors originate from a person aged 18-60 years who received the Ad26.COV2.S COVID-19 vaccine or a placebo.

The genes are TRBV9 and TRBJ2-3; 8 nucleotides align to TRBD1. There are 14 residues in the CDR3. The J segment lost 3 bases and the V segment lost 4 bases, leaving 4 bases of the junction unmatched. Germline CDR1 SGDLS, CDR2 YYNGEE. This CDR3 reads CASSPRTGTDTQYF. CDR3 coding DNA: TGTGCCAGCAGCCCGCGGACAGGGACAGATACGCAGTATTTT. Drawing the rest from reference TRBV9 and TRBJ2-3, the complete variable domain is DSGVTQTPKHLITATGQRVTLRCSPRSGDLSVYWYQQSLDQGLQFLIQYYNGEERAKGNILERFSAQQFPDLHSELNLSSLELGDSALYFCASSPRTGTDTQYFGPGTRLTVL.

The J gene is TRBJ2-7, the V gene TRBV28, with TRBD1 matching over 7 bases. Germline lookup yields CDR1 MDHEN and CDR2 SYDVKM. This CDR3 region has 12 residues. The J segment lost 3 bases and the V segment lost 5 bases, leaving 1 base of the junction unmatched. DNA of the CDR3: TGTGCCAGCAGTCGGGACAGCTACGAGCAGTACTTC. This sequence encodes CASSRDSYEQYF.

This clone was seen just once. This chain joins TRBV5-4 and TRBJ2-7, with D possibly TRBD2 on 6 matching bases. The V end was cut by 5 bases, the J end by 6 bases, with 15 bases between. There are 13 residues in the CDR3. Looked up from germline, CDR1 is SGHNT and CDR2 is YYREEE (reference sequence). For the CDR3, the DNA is TGTGCCAGCAGAAACGTACCCGGGGGCGAGCAGTACTTC. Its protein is CASRNVPGGEQYF.

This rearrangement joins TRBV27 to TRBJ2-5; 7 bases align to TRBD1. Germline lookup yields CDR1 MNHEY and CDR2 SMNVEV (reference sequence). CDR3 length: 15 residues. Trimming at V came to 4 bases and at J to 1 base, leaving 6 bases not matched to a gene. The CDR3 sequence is CASSSGTVGQETQYF. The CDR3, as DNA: TGTGCCAGCAGTTCAGGGACAGTCGGCCAAGAGACCCAGTACTTC.

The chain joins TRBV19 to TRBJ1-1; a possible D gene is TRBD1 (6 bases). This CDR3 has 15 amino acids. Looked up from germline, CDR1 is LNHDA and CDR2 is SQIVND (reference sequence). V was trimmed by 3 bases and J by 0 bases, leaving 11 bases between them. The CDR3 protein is CASSMTGRLNTEAFF. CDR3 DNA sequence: TGTGCCAGTAGTATGACAGGACGGTTGAACACTGAAGCTTTCTTT.

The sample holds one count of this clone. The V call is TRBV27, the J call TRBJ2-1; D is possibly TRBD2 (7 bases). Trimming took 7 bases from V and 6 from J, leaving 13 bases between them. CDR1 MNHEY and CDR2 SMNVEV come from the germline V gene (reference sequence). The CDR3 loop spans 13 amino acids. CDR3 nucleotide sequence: TGTGCCAGCATCGGGGGGCTCGGCAATGAGCAGTTCTTC. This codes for CASIGGLGNEQFF.

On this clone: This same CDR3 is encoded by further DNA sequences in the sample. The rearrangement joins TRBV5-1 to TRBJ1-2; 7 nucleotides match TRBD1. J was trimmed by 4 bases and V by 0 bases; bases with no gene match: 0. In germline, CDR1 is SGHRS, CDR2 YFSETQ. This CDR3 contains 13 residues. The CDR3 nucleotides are TGCGCCAGCAGCTTGGAGGGGGCCTATGGCTACACCTTC. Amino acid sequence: CASSLEGAYGYTF.

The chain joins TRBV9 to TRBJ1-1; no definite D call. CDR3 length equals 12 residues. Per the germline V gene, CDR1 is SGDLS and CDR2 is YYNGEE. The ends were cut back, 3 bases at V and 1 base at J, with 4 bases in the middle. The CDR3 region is CASSAPNTEAFF. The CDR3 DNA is TGTGCCAGCAGCGCCCCGAACACTGAAGCTTTCTTT.

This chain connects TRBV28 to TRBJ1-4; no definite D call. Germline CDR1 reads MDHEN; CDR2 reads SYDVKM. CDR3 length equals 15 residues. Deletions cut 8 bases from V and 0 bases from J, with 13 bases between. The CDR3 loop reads CASEPSLATNEKLFF. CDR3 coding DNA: TGTGCCAGCGAACCGTCTTTGGCAACTAATGAAAAACTGTTTTTT.

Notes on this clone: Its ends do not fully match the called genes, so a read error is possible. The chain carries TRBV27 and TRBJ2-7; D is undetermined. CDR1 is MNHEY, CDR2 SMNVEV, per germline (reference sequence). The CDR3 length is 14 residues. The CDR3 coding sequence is TGTGCCAGCAGTTTACTGGGCACCTCCTACAAGCAGTACTTC. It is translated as CASSLLGTSYKQYF.

This CDR3 is CASMPVRDTGELFF. The CDR3 DNA sequence: TGTGCCAGTATGCCCGTGAGGGACACCGGGGAGCTGTTTTTT. V is TRBV19 and J is TRBJ2-2; D may be TRBD2 (5 bases). The CDR3 spans 14 residues. The V gene's germline CDR1 is LNHDA and CDR2 SQIVND (reference sequence). V shed 7 bases and J shed 3 bases, with 12 bases lying between them.

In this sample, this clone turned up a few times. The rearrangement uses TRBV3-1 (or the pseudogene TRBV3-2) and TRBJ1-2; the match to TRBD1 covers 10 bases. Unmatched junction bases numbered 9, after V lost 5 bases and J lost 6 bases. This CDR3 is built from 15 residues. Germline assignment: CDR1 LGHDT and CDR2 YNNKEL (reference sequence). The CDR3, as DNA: TGTGCCAGCAGCGCACGGGACAGGGGAGTCGATGGCTACACCTTC. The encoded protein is CASSARDRGVDGYTF.

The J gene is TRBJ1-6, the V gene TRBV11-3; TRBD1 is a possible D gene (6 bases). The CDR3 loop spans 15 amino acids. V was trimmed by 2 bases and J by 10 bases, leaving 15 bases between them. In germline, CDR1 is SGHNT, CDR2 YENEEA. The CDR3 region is CASSLLGGEGSPLHF. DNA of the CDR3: TGTGCCAGCAGCTTACTCGGGGGCGAGGGGTCACCCCTCCACTTT. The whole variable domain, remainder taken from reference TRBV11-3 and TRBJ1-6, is EAGVVQSPRYKIIEKKQPVAFWCNPISGHNTLYWYLQNLGQGPELLIRYENEEAVDDSQLPKDRFSAERLKGVDSTLKIQPAELGDSAVYLCASSLLGGEGSPLHFGNGTRLTVT.

The CDR3 DNA follows: TGTGCCAGCAGCTTAGGGTCTAGCGGGGGCCTGGGGACCGGGGAGCTGTTTTTT. It codes for CASSLGSSGGLGTGELFF. This chain links TRBV7-2 with TRBJ2-2; the match to TRBD2 covers 10 bases. V gave up 1 base and J gave up 5 bases; unmatched junction bases: 10. Germline loops: CDR1 SGHTA, CDR2 FQGNSA. The CDR3 is 18 residues long.

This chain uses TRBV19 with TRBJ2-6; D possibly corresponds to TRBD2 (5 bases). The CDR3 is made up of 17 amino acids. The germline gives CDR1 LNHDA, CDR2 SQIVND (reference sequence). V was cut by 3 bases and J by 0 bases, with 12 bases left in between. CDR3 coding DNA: TGTGCCAGTAGTATTAGGGAGACGCACTCTGGGGCCAACGTCCTGACTTTC. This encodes CASSIRETHSGANVLTF.

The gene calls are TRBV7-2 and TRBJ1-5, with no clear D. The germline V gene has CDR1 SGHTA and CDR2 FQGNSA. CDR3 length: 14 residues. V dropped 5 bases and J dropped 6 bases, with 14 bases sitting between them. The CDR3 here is CASSPPGSSQPQHF. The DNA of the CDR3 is TGTGCCAGCAGCCCCCCGGGGAGTAGTCAGCCCCAGCATTTT. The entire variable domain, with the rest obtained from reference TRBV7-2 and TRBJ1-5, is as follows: GAGVSQSPSNKVTEKGKDVELRCDPISGHTALYWYRQSLGQGLEFLIYFQGNSAPDKSGLPSDRFSAERTGGSVSTLTIQRTQQEDSAVYLCASSPPGSSQPQHFGDGTRLSIL.

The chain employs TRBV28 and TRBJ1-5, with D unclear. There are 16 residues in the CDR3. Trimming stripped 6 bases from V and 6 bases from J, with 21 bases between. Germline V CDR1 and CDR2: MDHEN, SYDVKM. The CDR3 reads CASSPPASTRLQPQHF. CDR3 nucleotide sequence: TGTGCCAGCAGCCCCCCGGCCTCTACAAGGCTTCAGCCCCAGCATTTT.

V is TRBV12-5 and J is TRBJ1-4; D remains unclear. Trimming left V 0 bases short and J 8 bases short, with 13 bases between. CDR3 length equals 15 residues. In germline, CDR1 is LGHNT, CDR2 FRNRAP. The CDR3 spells CASGLVPGTGEKLFF. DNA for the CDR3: TGTGCTAGTGGTTTGGTACCGGGAACCGGGGAAAAACTGTTTTTT. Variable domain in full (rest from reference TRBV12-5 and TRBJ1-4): DARVTQTPRHKVTEMGQEVTMRCQPILGHNTVFWYRQTMMQGLELLAYFRNRAPLDDSGMPKDRFSAEMPDATLATLKIQPSEPRDSAVYFCASGLVPGTGEKLFFGSGTQLSVL.

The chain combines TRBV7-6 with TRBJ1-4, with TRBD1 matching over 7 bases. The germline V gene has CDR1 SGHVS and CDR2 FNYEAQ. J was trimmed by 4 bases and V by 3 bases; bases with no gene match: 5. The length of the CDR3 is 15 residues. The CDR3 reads CASSFTGTVNEKLFF. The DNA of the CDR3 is TGTGCCAGCAGCTTCACCGGGACAGTTAATGAAAAACTGTTTTTT. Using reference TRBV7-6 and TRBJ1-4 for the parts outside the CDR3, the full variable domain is GAGVSQSPRYKVTKRGQDVALRCDPISGHVSLYWYRQALGQGPEFLTYFNYEAQQDKSGLPNDRFSAERPEGSISTLTIQRTEQRDSAMYRCASSFTGTVNEKLFFGSGTQLSVL.

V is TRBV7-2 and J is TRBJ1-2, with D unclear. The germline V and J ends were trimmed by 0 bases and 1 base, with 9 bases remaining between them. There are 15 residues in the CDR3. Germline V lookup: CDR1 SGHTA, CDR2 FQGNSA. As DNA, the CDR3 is TGTGCCAGCAGCTTAGCGGTTGGGGATAACTATGGCTACACCTTC. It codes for CASSLAVGDNYGYTF.

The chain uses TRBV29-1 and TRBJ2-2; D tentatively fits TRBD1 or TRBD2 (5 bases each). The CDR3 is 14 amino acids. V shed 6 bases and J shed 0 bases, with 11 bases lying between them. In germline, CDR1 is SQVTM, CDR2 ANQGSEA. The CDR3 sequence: CSVRGTTNTGELFF. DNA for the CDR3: TGCAGCGTCCGAGGGACGACGAACACCGGGGAGCTGTTTTTT.

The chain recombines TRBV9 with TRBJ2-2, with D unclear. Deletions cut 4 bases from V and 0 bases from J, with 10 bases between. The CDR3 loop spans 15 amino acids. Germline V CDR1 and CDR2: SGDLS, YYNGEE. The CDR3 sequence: CASSSRTANTGELFF. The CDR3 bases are TGTGCCAGCAGCTCCAGGACGGCGAACACCGGGGAGCTGTTTTTT.

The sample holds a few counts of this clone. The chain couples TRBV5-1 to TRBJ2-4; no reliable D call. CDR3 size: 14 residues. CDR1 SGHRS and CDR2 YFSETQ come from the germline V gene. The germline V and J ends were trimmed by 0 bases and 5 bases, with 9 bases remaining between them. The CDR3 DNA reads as TGCGCCAGCAGCTTGGCTCGGCCTGAAAACATTCAGTACTTC. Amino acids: CASSLARPENIQYF.

The CDR3, as DNA: TGTGCCAGCAGCCAAGAACCCCAGCAAGAGACCCAGTACTTC. Protein: CASSQEPQQETQYF. The chain employs TRBV3-1 (or the pseudogene TRBV3-2) and TRBJ2-5; D unclear. V shed 0 bases and J shed 2 bases, with 7 bases lying between them. The CDR3 totals 14 residues. Germline V gives CDR1 LGHDT, CDR2 YNNKEL (reference sequence).

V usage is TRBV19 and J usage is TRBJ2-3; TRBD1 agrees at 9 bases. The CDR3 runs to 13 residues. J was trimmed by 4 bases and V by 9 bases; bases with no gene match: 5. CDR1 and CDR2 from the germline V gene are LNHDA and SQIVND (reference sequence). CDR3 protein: CASQRQGADTQYF. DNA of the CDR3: TGTGCCAGCCAAAGACAGGGGGCAGATACGCAGTATTTT.

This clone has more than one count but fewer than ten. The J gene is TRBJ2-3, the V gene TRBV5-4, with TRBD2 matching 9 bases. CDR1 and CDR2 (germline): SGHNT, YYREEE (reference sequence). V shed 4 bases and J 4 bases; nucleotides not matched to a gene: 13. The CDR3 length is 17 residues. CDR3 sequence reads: CASSKPRGGGASDTQYF. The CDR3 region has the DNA TGTGCCAGCAGCAAGCCGCGTGGCGGGGGGGCCTCAGATACGCAGTATTTT.

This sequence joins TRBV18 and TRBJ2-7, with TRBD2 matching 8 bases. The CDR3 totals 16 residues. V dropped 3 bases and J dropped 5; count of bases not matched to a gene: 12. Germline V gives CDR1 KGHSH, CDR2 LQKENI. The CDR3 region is CASSPFNERGSNEQYF. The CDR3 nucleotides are TGTGCCAGCTCACCGTTTAACGAGCGGGGGAGCAACGAGCAGTACTTC.

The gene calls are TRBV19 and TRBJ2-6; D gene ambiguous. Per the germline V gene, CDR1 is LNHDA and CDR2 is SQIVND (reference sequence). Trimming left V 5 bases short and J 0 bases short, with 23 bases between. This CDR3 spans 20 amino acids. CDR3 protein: CASSFALAATASSGANVLTF. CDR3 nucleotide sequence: TGTGCCAGTAGTTTTGCCTTGGCAGCAACTGCGAGCTCTGGGGCCAACGTCCTGACTTTC.

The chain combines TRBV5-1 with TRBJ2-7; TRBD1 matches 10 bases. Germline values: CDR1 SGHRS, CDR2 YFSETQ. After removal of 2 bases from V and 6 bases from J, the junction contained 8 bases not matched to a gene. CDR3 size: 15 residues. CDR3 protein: CASSFSTGGFGEQYF. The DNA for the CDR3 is TGCGCCAGCAGCTTTTCGACAGGGGGCTTCGGCGAGCAGTACTTC.